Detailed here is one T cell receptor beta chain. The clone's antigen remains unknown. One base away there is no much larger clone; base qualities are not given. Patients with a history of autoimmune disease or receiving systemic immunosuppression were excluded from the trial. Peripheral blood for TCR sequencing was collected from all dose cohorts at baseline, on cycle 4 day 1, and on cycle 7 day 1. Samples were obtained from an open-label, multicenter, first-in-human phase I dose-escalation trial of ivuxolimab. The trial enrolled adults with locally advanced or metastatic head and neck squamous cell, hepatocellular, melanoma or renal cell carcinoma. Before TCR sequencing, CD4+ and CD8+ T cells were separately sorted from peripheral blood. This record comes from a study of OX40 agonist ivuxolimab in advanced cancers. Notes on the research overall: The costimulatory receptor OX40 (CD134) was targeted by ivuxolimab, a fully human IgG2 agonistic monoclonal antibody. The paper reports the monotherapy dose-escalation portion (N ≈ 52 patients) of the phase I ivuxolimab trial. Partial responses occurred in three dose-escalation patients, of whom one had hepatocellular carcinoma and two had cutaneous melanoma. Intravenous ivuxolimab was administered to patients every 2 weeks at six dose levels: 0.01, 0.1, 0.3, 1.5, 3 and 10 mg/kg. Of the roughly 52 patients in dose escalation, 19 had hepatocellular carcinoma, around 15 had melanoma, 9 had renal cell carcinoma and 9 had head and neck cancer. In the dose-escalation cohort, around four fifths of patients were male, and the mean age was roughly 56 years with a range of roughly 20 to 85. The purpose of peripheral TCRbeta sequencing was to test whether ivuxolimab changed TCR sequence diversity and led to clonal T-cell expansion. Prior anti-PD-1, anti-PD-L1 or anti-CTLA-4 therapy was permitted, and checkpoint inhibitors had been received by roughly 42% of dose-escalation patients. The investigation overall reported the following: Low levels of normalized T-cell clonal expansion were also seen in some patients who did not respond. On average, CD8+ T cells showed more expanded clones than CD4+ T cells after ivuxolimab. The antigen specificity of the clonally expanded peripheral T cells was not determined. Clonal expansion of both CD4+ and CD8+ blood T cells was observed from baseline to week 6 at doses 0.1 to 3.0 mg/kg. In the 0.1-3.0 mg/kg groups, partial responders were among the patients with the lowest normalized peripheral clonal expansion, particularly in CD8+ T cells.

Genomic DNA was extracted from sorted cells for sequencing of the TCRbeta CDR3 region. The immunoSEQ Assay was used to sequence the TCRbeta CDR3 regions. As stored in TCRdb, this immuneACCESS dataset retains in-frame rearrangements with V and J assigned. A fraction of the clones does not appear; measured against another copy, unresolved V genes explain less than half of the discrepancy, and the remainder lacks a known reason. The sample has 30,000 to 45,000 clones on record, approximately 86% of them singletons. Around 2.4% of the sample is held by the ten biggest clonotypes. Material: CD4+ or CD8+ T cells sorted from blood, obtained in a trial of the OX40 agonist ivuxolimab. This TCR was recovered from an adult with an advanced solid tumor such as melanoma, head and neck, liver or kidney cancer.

The DNA sequence reads TGTGCCAGCAGACGACAGAGCTCCTATAATTCACCCCTCCACTTT. This yields the protein CASRRQSSYNSPLHF. The rearrangement combines TRBV2 with TRBJ1-6; TRBD1 is perhaps the D gene, given 5 matching bases. Spanning cysteine to phenylalanine, the CDR3 consists of 15 amino acids. Of the read, only the CDR3 DNA is kept; its 45 bases are in frame from base 1. V was cut back by 6 bases and J by 0 bases, leaving a gap of 9 bases between them. CDR1 and CDR2 were assigned from the germline V gene as SNHLY and FYNNEI.